A selection of T cell receptor beta chains follows, all from one sample in a study of CD8 T cells in Susac syndrome. A single record per CDR3 protein comes from TCRdb applying MiXCR to the immunoSEQ multiplex PCR reads. The sample contains 150,000 to 200,000 distinct CDR3 sequences, just under 95% of which appear only once. Sequencing was performed on CD4+ T cells from PBMCs. These receptors came from a human donor in good health. Each CDR3 is given with its conserved first and last residue. Fields, in order: J gene, D gene, V gene, CDR3 protein, CDR3 DNA. D genes are given only for firm matches.

J gene: TRBJ1-3
D gene: TRBD1
V gene: TRBV5-4
CDR3 protein: CASSSPGQVGGNTIYF
CDR3 DNA: TGTGCCAGCAGCTCTCCGGGACAGGTGGGCGGAAACACCATATATTTT

J gene: TRBJ2-7
D gene: TRBD1
V gene: TRBV12-3/TRBV12-4
CDR3 protein: CASSFWDRIHEQYF
CDR3 DNA: TGTGCCAGCAGTTTTTGGGACAGGATCCACGAGCAGTACTTC

J gene: TRBJ1-5
D gene: .
V gene: TRBV6-5
CDR3 protein: CASSYLRNQPQHF
CDR3 DNA: TGTGCCAGCAGTTACCTTCGCAATCAGCCCCAGCATTTT

J gene: TRBJ2-2
D gene: TRBD2
V gene: TRBV5-1
CDR3 protein: CASSTGLSDFTGELFF
CDR3 DNA: TGCGCCAGCAGCACGGGACTATCGGACTTTACCGGGGAGCTGTTTTTT

J gene: TRBJ1-6
D gene: .
V gene: TRBV6-1
CDR3 protein: CASSSHLVDNSPLHF
CDR3 DNA: TGTGCCAGCAGCTCGCATCTGGTGGATAATTCACCCCTCCACTTT

J gene: TRBJ1-1
D gene: TRBD1
V gene: TRBV30
CDR3 protein: CAWTGQSNTEAFF
CDR3 DNA: TGTGCCTGGACGGGACAGTCGAACACTGAAGCTTTCTTT

J gene: TRBJ1-6
D gene: TRBD1
V gene: TRBV18
CDR3 protein: CASSPQGARSPLHF
CDR3 DNA: TGTGCCAGCTCACCACAGGGGGCAAGATCACCCCTCCACTTT

J gene: TRBJ2-7
D gene: .
V gene: TRBV3-1
CDR3 protein: CASSPPGRYEQYF
CDR3 DNA: TGTGCTAGCAGCCCGCCGGGGAGGTACGAGCAGTACTTC

J gene: TRBJ2-3
D gene: .
V gene: TRBV7-7
CDR3 protein: CASSARPQADTQYF
CDR3 DNA: TGTGCCAGCAGCGCTCGGCCGCAGGCAGATACGCAGTATTTT

J gene: TRBJ1-3
D gene: .
V gene: TRBV14
CDR3 protein: CASSLQGRDTIYF
CDR3 DNA: TGTGCCAGCAGCCTCCAAGGGAGGGACACCATATATTTT

J gene: TRBJ2-1
D gene: TRBD2
V gene: TRBV7-9
CDR3 protein: CASSPASSGGSSSYNEQFF
CDR3 DNA: TGTGCCAGCAGCCCCGCTAGTAGCGGGGGGAGCAGCTCCTACAATGAGCAGTTCTTC

J gene: TRBJ1-2
D gene: .
V gene: TRBV23-1
CDR3 protein: CASSQSPQGDYGYTF
CDR3 DNA: TGCGCCAGCAGTCAATCCCCCCAGGGAGACTATGGCTACACCTTC

J gene: TRBJ2-4
D gene: TRBD1
V gene: TRBV6-4
CDR3 protein: CASSEAGGNIQYF
CDR3 DNA: TGTGCCAGCAGTGAGGCAGGGGGAAACATTCAGTACTTC

J gene: TRBJ2-5
D gene: .
V gene: TRBV10-2
CDR3 protein: CASSEGQEETQYF
CDR3 DNA: TGCGCCAGCAGTGAGGGTCAGGAGGAGACCCAGTACTTC

J gene: TRBJ2-7
D gene: .
V gene: TRBV7-2
CDR3 protein: CASSSLGWSEQYF
CDR3 DNA: TGTGCCAGCAGCTCGTTGGGGTGGAGCGAGCAGTACTTC

J gene: TRBJ2-7
D gene: TRBD1
V gene: TRBV6-5
CDR3 protein: CASRGTGGHYEQYF
CDR3 DNA: TGTGCCAGCAGGGGAACAGGGGGACACTACGAGCAGTACTTC

J gene: TRBJ1-2
D gene: .
V gene: TRBV5-6
CDR3 protein: CASSWAGDGYTF
CDR3 DNA: TGTGCCAGCAGCTGGGCAGGGGATGGCTACACCTTC

J gene: TRBJ1-1
D gene: TRBD1
V gene: TRBV18
CDR3 protein: CASSPGAGGLNTEAFF
CDR3 DNA: TGTGCCAGCTCACCAGGGGCAGGGGGCCTGAACACTGAAGCTTTCTTT

J gene: TRBJ2-7
D gene: .
V gene: TRBV3-1
CDR3 protein: CASSQGYSAYEQYF
CDR3 DNA: TGTGCCAGCAGCCAAGGATATTCTGCCTACGAGCAGTACTTC

J gene: TRBJ2-3
D gene: .
V gene: TRBV3-1
CDR3 protein: CASSSPSQRPTDTQYF
CDR3 DNA: TGTGCCAGCAGCTCCCCCAGCCAGCGCCCCACAGATACGCAGTATTTT

J gene: TRBJ1-5
D gene: TRBD1
V gene: TRBV27
CDR3 protein: CASSVDWTGNQPQHF
CDR3 DNA: TGTGCCAGCAGCGTCGATTGGACAGGGAATCAGCCCCAGCATTTT

J gene: TRBJ2-7
D gene: .
V gene: TRBV4-2
CDR3 protein: CASSLDLAGLYEQYF
CDR3 DNA: TGTGCCAGCAGCCTAGACTTGGCGGGGCTATACGAGCAGTACTTC

J gene: TRBJ1-5
D gene: .
V gene: TRBV20-1
CDR3 protein: CSAKGQNNQPQHF
CDR3 DNA: TGCAGTGCCAAAGGACAGAATAATCAGCCCCAGCATTTT

J gene: TRBJ2-7
D gene: .
V gene: TRBV10-3
CDR3 protein: CATKDGTYEQYF
CDR3 DNA: TGTGCCACCAAGGACGGAACCTACGAGCAGTACTTC

J gene: TRBJ2-6
D gene: TRBD1
V gene: TRBV18
CDR3 protein: CASSRQGAGANVLTF
CDR3 DNA: TGTGCCAGCTCACGGCAGGGGGCTGGGGCCAACGTCCTGACTTTC

J gene: TRBJ2-7
D gene: .
V gene: TRBV30
CDR3 protein: CAWSFKVGYEQYF
CDR3 DNA: TGTGCCTGGTCATTTAAAGTCGGATACGAGCAGTACTTC

J gene: TRBJ1-4
D gene: TRBD1
V gene: TRBV4-1
CDR3 protein: CASSQETGGGREKLFF
CDR3 DNA: TGCGCCAGCAGCCAAGAAACAGGGGGCGGGAGGGAAAAACTGTTTTTT

J gene: TRBJ2-3
D gene: TRBD2
V gene: TRBV2
CDR3 protein: CASSGGGADTQYF
CDR3 DNA: TGTGCCAGCAGTGGGGGGGGAGCAGATACGCAGTATTTT

J gene: TRBJ2-7
D gene: .
V gene: TRBV2
CDR3 protein: CASSERGYEQYF
CDR3 DNA: TGTGCCAGCAGTGAACGTGGTTACGAGCAGTACTTC